Shown below are 9 T cell receptor beta chains from a single sample sequenced in a study of T cell responses to AZD1222 COVID-19 vaccine. The data were produced by immunoSEQ multiplex PCR, yet TCRdb's version contains in-frame clones alone and is incomplete. This sample has about 100,000 clones; less than 90% occur once, and the top ten carry 16%. The sample here was peripheral blood, taken on day 0 of AZD1222 vaccination. The source is an adult in good health.

In this sample, this clone is medium-sized. This chain joins TRBV7-7 and TRBJ2-5, with D possibly matching TRBD1 (6 bases). V was clipped by 6 bases and J by 0 bases, with 17 bases between them. This CDR3 comprises 16 residues. The germline gives CDR1 SSHAT, CDR2 FNYEAQ (reference sequence). CDR3 nucleotide sequence: TGTGCCAGCAGTCGAGGTACAGGGCGGTACCAAGAGACCCAGTACTTC. This gives the protein CASSRGTGRYQETQYF.

The chain employs TRBV2 and TRBJ2-5, with D unresolved. This CDR3 region has 13 residues. Germline assignment: CDR1 SNHLY and CDR2 FYNNEI. Trimming shortened V by 4 bases and J by 5 bases, and 11 bases separated the two germline ends. CDR3 coding DNA: TGTGCCAGCAGTGCCCAGTTTCGGGAGACCCAGTACTTC. It specifies CASSAQFRETQYF.

The gene calls are TRBV18 and TRBJ1-2, with 9 bases matching TRBD1. Germline CDR1 KGHSH, CDR2 LQKENI. The CDR3 runs 13 residues. The ends lost 4 bases at V and 5 bases at J; junction bases unmatched: 2. CDR3 sequence reads: CASSRTGVYGYTF. The DNA for the CDR3 is TGTGCCAGCTCACGGACAGGGGTTTATGGCTACACCTTC.

V usage is TRBV19 and J usage is TRBJ2-7; 10 bases align to TRBD2. The CDR3 totals 15 residues. CDR1 and CDR2 from the germline V gene are LNHDA and SQIVND (reference sequence). Trimming removed 6 bases from V and 0 bases from J; junction bases left unmatched: 5. The CDR3 loop reads CASSPGLAVSYEQYF. CDR3 coding DNA: TGTGCCAGTAGCCCTGGACTAGCGGTCTCCTACGAGCAGTACTTC.

This clone was observed once. V usage is TRBV13 and J usage is TRBJ1-3; no clear D gene. V lost 5 bases to trimming and J lost 2 bases, with 10 bases between them. CDR3 size: 14 residues. The germline gives CDR1 PRHDT, CDR2 FYEKMQ (reference sequence). The CDR3 spells CASSPRTAGNTIYF. CDR3 nucleotides: TGTGCCAGCAGCCCAAGGACGGCTGGAAACACCATATATTTT.

The rearrangement joins TRBV5-1 to TRBJ1-2; the D gene is possibly TRBD1 (5 bases). Germline loops: CDR1 SGHRS, CDR2 YFSETQ. The CDR3 consists of 13 residues. Between the trimmed V and J ends, which lost 0 bases and 7 bases, there was a span of 10 bases. CDR3: CASSLVGTRGYTF. DNA of the CDR3: TGCGCCAGCAGCTTGGTAGGGACCCGTGGCTACACCTTC.

The count of this clone is one. The chain couples TRBV19 to TRBJ2-3; 7 bases line up with TRBD1. Germline loops: CDR1 LNHDA, CDR2 SQIVND (reference sequence). After removal of 5 bases from V and 5 bases from J, the junction contained 7 bases not matched to a gene. The CDR3 spans 14 residues. The CDR3 region is CASSPVRGRDTQYF. The CDR3 DNA is TGTGCCAGTAGTCCGGTCAGGGGGAGAGATACGCAGTATTTT.

In DNA form, the CDR3 reads TGTGCCAGCAGTGATGGGCTAGCGGTAATAAACGACGAGCAGTACTTC. Protein: CASSDGLAVINDEQYF. J is TRBJ2-7 and V is TRBV2; 7 bases are shared with TRBD2. Germline CDR1 is SNHLY and CDR2 is FYNNEI. V lost 3 bases, J lost 5 bases, and 13 bases stayed unmatched. The CDR3 extends over 16 amino acids. Filled out from reference TRBV2 and TRBJ2-7, the complete variable domain reads EPEVTQTPSHQVTQMGQEVILRCVPISNHLYFYWYRQILGQKVEFLVSFYNNEISEKSEIFDDQFSVERPDGSNFTLKIRSTKLEDSAMYFCASSDGLAVINDEQYFGPGTRLTVT.

The chain uses TRBV18 and TRBJ2-7; D is unclear. CDR3 size: 13 residues. Trimming took 2 bases from V and 4 from J, leaving 9 bases between them. CDR1 KGHSH and CDR2 LQKENI come from the germline V gene. The CDR3 spells CASSPRSAYEQYF. CDR3 DNA sequence: TGTGCCAGCTCACCAAGGTCGGCATACGAGCAGTACTTC.